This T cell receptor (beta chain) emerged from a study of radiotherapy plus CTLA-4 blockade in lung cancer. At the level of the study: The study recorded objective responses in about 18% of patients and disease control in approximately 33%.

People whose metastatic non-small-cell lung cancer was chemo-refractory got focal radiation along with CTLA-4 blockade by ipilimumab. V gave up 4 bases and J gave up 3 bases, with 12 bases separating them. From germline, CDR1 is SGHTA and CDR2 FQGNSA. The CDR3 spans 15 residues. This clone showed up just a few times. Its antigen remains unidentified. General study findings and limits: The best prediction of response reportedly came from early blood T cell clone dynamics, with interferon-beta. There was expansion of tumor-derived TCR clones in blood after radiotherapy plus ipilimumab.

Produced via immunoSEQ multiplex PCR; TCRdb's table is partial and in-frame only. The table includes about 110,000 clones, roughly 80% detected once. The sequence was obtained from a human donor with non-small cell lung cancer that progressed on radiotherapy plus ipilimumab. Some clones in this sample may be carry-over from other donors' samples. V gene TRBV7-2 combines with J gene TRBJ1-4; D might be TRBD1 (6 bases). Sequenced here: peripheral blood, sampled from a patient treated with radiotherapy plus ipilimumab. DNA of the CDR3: TGTGCCAGCAGCTACACAGGGAGTCCTAATGAAAAACTGTTTTTT. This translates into CASSYTGSPNEKLFF.